The entry below describes one TCR beta chain. Its antigen is not yet known. No per-base quality is available; no much larger clone lies one base away. The V and J ends are trimmed by 4 bases and 10 bases, leaving 17 bases between them. From a lookup of the germline V gene, CDR1 and CDR2 are MRHNA and SNTAGT. Counted from cysteine to phenylalanine, this CDR3 has 14 amino acids. Only CDR3 DNA remains: 42 bases, in frame from the first base. The data originate from a study of cytomegalovirus exposure and HLA in healthy donors (dated by TCRdb to 2015 to 2018). In the study overall: An earlier analysis of approximately 600 of the donors reported about 250 Gb of sequence data and some 120 million unique TCR beta sequences from about 179 million T cells. About 280 gigabases of sequencing data and approximately 80 million unique TCR sequences were included in an early release covering under 650 HLA-typed donors. In an earlier analysis of 500 to 650 of the donors, high-throughput TCR beta sequencing was used to judge whether each TCR beta V gene segment behaved as functional or pseudogenic. Class I and class II HLA loci were covered by the typing at four-digit resolution. Along with the approximately 700-subject first cohort, a separate validation cohort of over a hundred different subjects was used. Typing coverage varied by locus: about 629-640 donors for A, B, C, DRB1 and DQB1; approximately 560 for DQA1; over 600 for DPA1; more than 450 for DPB1. The T cell repertoires of several hundred subjects were profiled by immunosequencing and related to cytomegalovirus serostatus. In a later genetic analysis, genome-wide SNP genotypes for about three fifths of the roughly 670 donors were used, and that subset was treated as a discovery cohort. On average, over 200,000 unique TCR beta nucleotide sequences were sequenced per donor among a few hundred genotyped donors of the cohort, with roughly 18% of those sequences being non-productive. A later analysis re-examined previously published TCR beta repertoires from just over 650 donors and added high-resolution HLA genotyping to investigate patterns of TCR occurrence. The aim of the study was to test whether cataloging public T cell receptors could identify signatures of past pathogen exposure. Alongside the repertoire data, information on donor age, sex, ethnicity and CMV serostatus was compiled. The later analysis used no new phenotypic data to find candidate immune exposures, relying instead on TCR beta sequences and their occurrence across donors. High-throughput TCR immunosequencing, statistical association of individual TCRs with disease status, and machine learning were combined to predict cytomegalovirus infection status. All discovery cohort repertoires had been generated on a single sequencing platform. Among the approximately 400 genotyped donors, about 83% belonged to the genetic ancestry cluster associated with self-reported Caucasian donors. A handful of DR-DQ haplotypes were treated as single units for association and clustering because of strong linkage in the cohort. What the study reported, not specific to this receptor: In a later analysis, HLA-associated TCR beta chains were found to be more clonally expanded and to have lower generation probabilities than equally common non-associated chains. According to a later analysis, most CMV-associated TCR beta chains appeared to be HLA-restricted, and the HLA associations seemed to be driven largely by CMV exposure. Strong co-occurrence of HLA alleles, especially DR and DQ, made assigning TCR associations to individual alleles difficult. According to the authors, the approach could potentially be generalized to other disease states and immunological phenotypes. In a later genetic analysis, a missense DCLRE1C variant was associated with V-gene and J-gene trimming of TCR beta chains, and the association was replicated in an independent cohort. Because counts were too low, some 16 rarely observed V segments, including chromosome 9 orphons, were excluded from the earlier analysis of around 640 of the donors. The study gave a list of about 160 TCR beta chains associated with cytomegalovirus. Most TCR sequences were seen in very few donors, while some public TCRs were found in many individuals. According to a later analysis, TCR association rates differed among HLA loci, with DRB1 alleles showing the most associated TCRs and HLA-C alleles showing the fewest. Sequencing depth was assumed to be roughly uniform across donors in the presence/absence analyses, though that assumption may not hold. Linkage disequilibrium might explain the correlated functional status among segregating V segments, but an unknown experimental factor could not be ruled out. Because HLA typing was missing for some donors at each locus, association tests included only the typed subset. In an earlier analysis of some 550 of the donors, most TCR beta V segments were observed in productive rearrangements about 87% or about 30% of the time, broadly matching IMGT annotations. This cohort had only TCR beta chains sequenced, and the lack of alpha or paired-chain data limited which features could be detected. For the cohort, immune exposure information was limited to CMV serostatus. In a later genetic analysis, fewer N-insertions in productive TCRs were reported among donors in an Asian-associated ancestry cluster than the roughly 700-donor mean. At a false discovery rate of 0.05, a later analysis linked around 17,000 TCR beta sequences to specific HLA alleles. The classifier was reported to diagnose cytomegalovirus status with high specificity and sensitivity in both the original and validation cohorts. A group of highly shared sequence variants was considered likely to be a technical artifact of the sequencing pipeline. Three of the identified cytomegalovirus-associated TCR beta chains were confirmed in vitro to be specific for cytomegalovirus antigens. The 87-base-pair reads could not distinguish some IMGT-functional V segments, including TRBV6-2 and TRBV6-3, so those segments were excluded. A further reported finding was that TCR beta sequences accurately predicted the HLA-A and HLA-B alleles for most subjects in the first cohort. According to a later analysis, parvovirus B19, influenza, CMV and Epstein-Barr virus appeared linked to several top co-occurrence clusters.

In total, approximately 610 healthy bone marrow donors made up the cohort. At the time of sampling, every cohort member was nominally healthy, though immune exposures that went unrecorded were likely present. The donor was CMV seronegative and was included in the group of 352 seronegative cohort members. A peripheral blood sample was collected from each donor, and TCR beta sequencing was performed on peripheral blood mononuclear cells. Genomic DNA was extracted from the blood cell samples with the Qiagen DNeasy Blood Extraction Kit. The library was made by the immunoSEQ multiplex PCR assay. For the multiplex PCR, a mixture combining 60 forward primers for TCR Vbeta segments and 13 reverse primers for TCR Jbeta segments was used. The CDR3 region of rearranged TCR beta genes was amplified from genomic DNA by a multiplex PCR assay. On the Illumina HiSeq System, the amplified TCR beta libraries were sequenced as 87-base-pair reads. The source study handled its data this way. In a later analysis, some 80 million unique TCR beta chains were counted across the 650 to 750 repertoires, and around 10 million of these chains were shared by at least two donors. A nearest-neighbor algorithm error-corrected the raw reads and collapsed the reads into unique sequences, merging closely related sequences to remove PCR and sequencing errors. V, D and J gene segments were assigned by aligning CDR3 sequences to IMGT reference sequences. For a sequence to be retained, a match of at least six nucleotides was required to both a V gene segment and a J gene segment. A rearrangement counted as productive if the CDR3 had no stop codons and remained in frame with V and J, and every other rearrangement counted as non-productive. CDR3 was defined according to IMGT convention as the region running from the second conserved V-encoded cysteine to the conserved J-encoded phenylalanine. Sequences without an unambiguous match to a single V gene segment were excluded from the earlier analysis of approximately 560 of the donors. In an earlier analysis of 587 of the donors, V segments were called functional above 56.7% productive rearrangements and were called segregating when the between-donor standard deviation exceeded 5%. A statistical classification framework was built to diagnose cytomegalovirus status from the catalog of TCR beta chain sequences. In a later analysis, TCR nucleotide sequences were compared against IMGT/GENE-DB human TR gene sequences so that V and J genes could be assigned. In a later analysis, CDR3 sequences and most-parsimonious VDJ recombination scenarios were assigned using the TCRdist pipeline. In a later analysis, each TCR beta chain was defined by its CDR3 amino acid sequence together with its V-gene family, and reads lacking a unique V-gene family were excluded. A later analysis removed 592 highly shared, low-generation-probability nucleotide sequences to deal with suspected cross-contamination and a sequencing artifact. In a later analysis, a clonal expansion index was calculated for each public chain from normalized within-repertoire ranks of inferred template counts. Generation probabilities in a later analysis came from a VDJ recombination model fitted to out-of-frame rearrangements, and those results were checked against IGoR. A later analysis scored TCR-TCR, TCR-HLA and TCR-CMV co-occurrence with hypergeometric tests, applying a repertoire-size bias correction to TCR pairs. A later analysis estimated false discovery rates by permuting HLA or CMV assignments 20 times. In a later analysis, co-occurring TCRs were grouped with DBSCAN, and TCRdist sequence similarity was added when clustering was performed within HLA-allele-positive subsets. Repertoires with fewer than 30,000 or more than 120,000 public chains were left out of co-occurrence clustering, as were five repertoires with anomalous nucleotide sharing. TCRdb took over this immuneACCESS table, retaining in-frame rearrangements with V and J assigned. Such tables are incomplete; in checked studies, under half of the missing clones stem from an unresolved V gene, and the remainder is unexplained. V and J calls and clone size are given by that table; D and trimming were obtained from the DNA. Within this sample are 50,000 to 70,000 clones, with approximately 80% of them counted one time only. The ten biggest clones cover approximately 5.9% of the sample.

The chain employs TRBV6-4 and TRBJ2-1; perhaps TRBD2 is the D gene, with 7 bases matching. This sequence was found in a male donor in good health and CMV-seronegative. The specimen sequenced was PBMCs. The sequence in DNA is TGTGCCAGCAGTGTCTTCTCTGAGGGGGGGGAGCAGTTCTTC. It is translated as CASSVFSEGGEQFF.